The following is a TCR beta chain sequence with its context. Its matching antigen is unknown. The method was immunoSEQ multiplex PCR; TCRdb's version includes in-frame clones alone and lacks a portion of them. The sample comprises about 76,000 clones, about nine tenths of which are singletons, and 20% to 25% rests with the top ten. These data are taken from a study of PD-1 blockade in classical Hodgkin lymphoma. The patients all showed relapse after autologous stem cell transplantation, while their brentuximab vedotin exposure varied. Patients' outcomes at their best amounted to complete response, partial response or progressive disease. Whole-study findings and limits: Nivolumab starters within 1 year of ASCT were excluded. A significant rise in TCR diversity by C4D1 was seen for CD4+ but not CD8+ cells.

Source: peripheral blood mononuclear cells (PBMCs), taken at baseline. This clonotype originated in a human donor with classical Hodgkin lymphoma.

In DNA, the CDR3 is TGTGCCAGCTCACCAGGGACAGATTTTCAGTTCTTT. This encodes CASSPGTDFQFF. The chain carries TRBV18 and TRBJ1-1, with 7 bases aligning to TRBD1. The CDR3 totals 12 residues. Germline trimming cut 2 bases from V and 14 bases from J; bases unmatched to any gene: 8. Looked up from germline, CDR1 is KGHSH and CDR2 is LQKENI.